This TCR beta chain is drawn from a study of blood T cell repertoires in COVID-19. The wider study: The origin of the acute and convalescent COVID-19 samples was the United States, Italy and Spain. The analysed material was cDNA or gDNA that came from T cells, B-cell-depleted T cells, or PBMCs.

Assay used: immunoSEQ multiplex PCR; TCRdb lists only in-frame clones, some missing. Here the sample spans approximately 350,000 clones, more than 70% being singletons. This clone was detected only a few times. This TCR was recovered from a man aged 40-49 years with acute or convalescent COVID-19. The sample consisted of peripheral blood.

The CDR3 region is CASSPRSANYGYTF. The CDR3, as DNA: TGTGCCAGCAGCCCCCGATCGGCTAACTATGGCTACACCTTC. The chain recombines TRBV3-1 (or the pseudogene TRBV3-2) with TRBJ1-2; no clear D. This CDR3 contains 14 residues. CDR1 is LGHDT and CDR2 is YNNKEL in the germline V gene (reference sequence). Trimming took 4 bases from V and 0 from J, leaving 9 bases between them.